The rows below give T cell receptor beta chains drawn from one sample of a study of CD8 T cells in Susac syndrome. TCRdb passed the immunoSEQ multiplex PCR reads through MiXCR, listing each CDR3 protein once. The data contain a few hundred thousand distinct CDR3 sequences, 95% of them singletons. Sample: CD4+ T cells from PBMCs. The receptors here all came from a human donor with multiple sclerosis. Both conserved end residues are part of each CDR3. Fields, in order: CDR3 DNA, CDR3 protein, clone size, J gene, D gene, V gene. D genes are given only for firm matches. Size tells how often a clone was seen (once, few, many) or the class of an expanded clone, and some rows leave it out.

TGTGCCAGCAGTTTATGGGGGGTAGCCAAAAACATTCAGTACTTC	CASSLWGVAKNIQYF	few	TRBJ2-4	.	TRBV27
TGCAGTGCTAAGGCCGTAGATAGCACAGATACGCAGTATTTT	CSAKAVDSTDTQYF	.	TRBJ2-3	.	TRBV20-1
TGTGCCAGCAGTTTGCGGGGAGGAGGGAACATTCAGTACTTC	CASSLRGGGNIQYF	.	TRBJ2-4	.	TRBV28
TGCAGTGCTAGAGTGGGCTGGGGGATGACTGAAGCTTTCTTT	CSARVGWGMTEAFF	.	TRBJ1-1	.	TRBV20-1
TGTGCCAGCAGGCCACCAGAGACTAACTATGGCTACACCTTC	CASRPPETNYGYTF	.	TRBJ1-2	.	TRBV7-8
TGTGCCAGCAGTTTTTTTGTGGGAGGGTCTGTCGATGAGCAGTTCTTC	CASSFFVGGSVDEQFF	few	TRBJ2-1	TRBD2	TRBV12-3/TRBV12-4
TGTGCCAGCAGGAGCGGAGCCGGCTACGAGCAGTACTTC	CASRSGAGYEQYF	.	TRBJ2-7	.	TRBV25-1
TGTGCCAGCAGTCTCGGACTAGGGGCAGATACGCAGTATTTT	CASSLGLGADTQYF	.	TRBJ2-3	TRBD2	TRBV12-3/TRBV12-4
TGTGCCAGCAGCTTAGGGACAGGGGTCTATGGCTACACCTTC	CASSLGTGVYGYTF	.	TRBJ1-2	TRBD1	TRBV7-9
TGTGCCAGCAGCCCGACAGGGAGGGGCTACACCTTC	CASSPTGRGYTF	.	TRBJ1-2	TRBD1	TRBV12-3/TRBV12-4
TGTGCCAGCAGCGGGGCGGGAGGGAATCAGCCCCAGCATTTT	CASSGAGGNQPQHF	.	TRBJ1-5	.	TRBV2
TGTGCCAGCAGCGCCCCGGGACAACCGTATGGCTACACCTTC	CASSAPGQPYGYTF	.	TRBJ1-2	.	TRBV5-4
TGCAGTGCTGGCCAGGGGGGGAATTACGAGCAGTACTTC	CSAGQGGNYEQYF	.	TRBJ2-7	.	TRBV20-1
TGTGCCAGCAGTTTATCGGGGGCCGACACTGAAGCTTTCTTT	CASSLSGADTEAFF	.	TRBJ1-1	.	TRBV27
TGCGCCAGCAGCGTATTGACAGGGGGCAGGAGGAACACTGAAGCTTTCTTT	CASSVLTGGRRNTEAFF	.	TRBJ1-1	TRBD1	TRBV5-1
TGTGCCAGCAGGGCGAACAGGGGCCCCGATTCCTACGAGCAGTACTTC	CASRANRGPDSYEQYF	.	TRBJ2-7	TRBD1	TRBV28
TGTGCCACCAGCAGAGATGGAGCCAAGGACGATGAGCAGTTCTTC	CATSRDGAKDDEQFF	.	TRBJ2-1	.	TRBV15
TGTGCCTGGGCAGGGGGGGGCCATCAGCCCCAGCATTTT	CAWAGGGHQPQHF	.	TRBJ1-5	TRBD1	TRBV30
TGTGCCTGGACAGCAGGATACAATCAGCCCCAGCATTTT	CAWTAGYNQPQHF	.	TRBJ1-5	.	TRBV30
TGTGCCAGCAGCCAGGGGACAGCGAACACTGAAGCTTTCTTT	CASSQGTANTEAFF	once	TRBJ1-1	TRBD1	TRBV7-8
TGCAGCGTTGGGAGAGCCCTGGGCACTGAAGCTTTCTTT	CSVGRALGTEAFF	.	TRBJ1-1	.	TRBV29-1
TGTGCCAGCAGCGACCGGGACAGGGCCCTCGAGCAGTACTTC	CASSDRDRALEQYF	.	TRBJ2-7	TRBD1	TRBV11-2
TGTGCCAGCAGCCCTGGGTGGGACAATCAGCCCCAGCATTTT	CASSPGWDNQPQHF	.	TRBJ1-5	.	TRBV9
TGCAGTTATCGACAGTTAGCCAAAAACATTCAGTACTTC	CSYRQLAKNIQYF	.	TRBJ2-4	.	TRBV20-1
TGTGCCAGCAGGGCTAGCGGGGGCTCCTACGAGCAGTACTTC	CASRASGGSYEQYF	few	TRBJ2-7	TRBD2	TRBV2
TGTGCCAGCAGTGGAGGGGGCGAGCAGTACTTC	CASSGGGEQYF	.	TRBJ2-7	.	TRBV6-5
TGTGCCAGCAGCTTTCGACAGGGTAGTGAGCAGTACTTC	CASSFRQGSEQYF	.	TRBJ2-7	TRBD1	TRBV5-6
TGTGCCAGCCGGGACTCTTCCTACGAGCAGTACTTC	CASRDSSYEQYF	.	TRBJ2-7	.	TRBV3-1
TGTGCCAGCAGTCCCCAGGGGTTTAAAACATATGGCTACACCTTC	CASSPQGFKTYGYTF	.	TRBJ1-2	.	TRBV25-1
TGTGCCAGCAGTAGAAGAAACCAAGAGACCCAGTACTTC	CASSRRNQETQYF	few	TRBJ2-5	.	TRBV6-6
TGTGCCAGCAGCTCCCGGGACCTAACAGATACGCAGTATTTT	CASSSRDLTDTQYF	.	TRBJ2-3	.	TRBV7-3
TGTGCCAGCAGAGAGGGTATGGGAGAGACCCAGTACTTC	CASREGMGETQYF	few	TRBJ2-5	.	TRBV6-1
TGTGCCAGCAGCTTTACTCTCTGGGACCAGCGGCAAGAGACCCAGTACTTC	CASSFTLWDQRQETQYF	.	TRBJ2-5	.	TRBV5-6
TGTGCCAGCTCACCACTCAATGAGCAGTTCTTC	CASSPLNEQFF	.	TRBJ2-1	.	TRBV12-3/TRBV12-4
TGCAGTGCCCTAGGTTGGAATGAGCAGTTCTTC	CSALGWNEQFF	.	TRBJ2-1	.	TRBV20-1
TGTGCCAGCAGACCCGACACTATCACAGATACGCAGTATTTT	CASRPDTITDTQYF	.	TRBJ2-3	.	TRBV2
TGCAGTGCTAGACGCCCGGGGACTAGAATCGGTGAGCAGTTCTTC	CSARRPGTRIGEQFF	once	TRBJ2-1	TRBD2	TRBV20-1
TGTGCCAGCAGCGACACTGAAGCTTTCTTT	CASSDTEAFF	.	TRBJ1-1	.	TRBV25-1
TGTGCCAGCTCACCGATACCGGGCGATCAGTACTTC	CASSPIPGDQYF	.	TRBJ2-4	.	TRBV18
TGTGCCAGCAGCTTAGGTCTTCACTTCCTGGAGCAGTTCTTC	CASSLGLHFLEQFF	.	TRBJ2-1	.	TRBV7-9
TGTGCCAGCAATCTGGACAGGGGGCTCGACGAGCAGTACTTC	CASNLDRGLDEQYF	.	TRBJ2-7	TRBD1	TRBV2
TGCAGCGTCCCACAACAGGGGGCTCAGTATGGCTACACCTTC	CSVPQQGAQYGYTF	.	TRBJ1-2	TRBD1	TRBV29-1
TGTGCCAGCAGAGCTCCGGGACAGGGGTCCTATAATTCACCCCTCCACTTT	CASRAPGQGSYNSPLHF	.	TRBJ1-6	TRBD1	TRBV25-1
TGCAGCGCCGCCGGGACTAGCGGGGGGAATGAGCAGTTCTTC	CSAAGTSGGNEQFF	.	TRBJ2-1	TRBD2	TRBV29-1
TGTGCCTGGAGTGTGATGGGACCTGAGTACTTC	CAWSVMGPEYF	.	TRBJ2-7	.	TRBV30
TGTGCCACGGCGGGGCGTCGGGGTACTAACTATGGCTACACCTTC	CATAGRRGTNYGYTF	.	TRBJ1-2	.	TRBV5-6
TGTGCCTGCGGACTAGCGGGAGGGTTAGAGACCCAGTACTTC	CACGLAGGLETQYF	once	TRBJ2-5	TRBD2	TRBV30
TGCGCCAGCGAGACCGGGCGGGCTGAGTCCTATGGCTACACCTTC	CASETGRAESYGYTF	.	TRBJ1-2	.	TRBV23-1
TGCGCCAGCAGCGTCGGGACAGACTATGGCTACACCTTC	CASSVGTDYGYTF	once	TRBJ1-2	TRBD1	TRBV5-1
TGCAGCATCCTCCGGGGACTAGAGGGAGAGACCCAGTACTTC	CSILRGLEGETQYF	.	TRBJ2-5	TRBD2	TRBV29-1
TGTGCCAGCAGCTTGGAGCGGGGGCCCTACAATGAGCAGTTCTTC	CASSLERGPYNEQFF	.	TRBJ2-1	TRBD2	TRBV7-9
TGTGCCAGCAGTTACCCGACGGGATACGAGCAGTACTTC	CASSYPTGYEQYF	.	TRBJ2-7	.	TRBV6-6
TGCAGCGTAAGAGAGGGTTACGAGCAGTACTTC	CSVREGYEQYF	.	TRBJ2-7	.	TRBV29-1
TGTGCCAGCAGTGAATTTTTCAGTCCCTATGGCTACACCTTC	CASSEFFSPYGYTF	.	TRBJ1-2	.	TRBV25-1
TGTGCCAGCAGTTTTCGACATAACTATGGCTACACCTTC	CASSFRHNYGYTF	.	TRBJ1-2	.	TRBV27
TGTGCCAGCAGCGTAAACCCCGGAGGCACGGTTCTCGACGAGCAGTACTTC	CASSVNPGGTVLDEQYF	.	TRBJ2-7	.	TRBV9
TGTGCCAGCAGGCTTAGCGGGACCCTCTACGAGCAGTACTTC	CASRLSGTLYEQYF	.	TRBJ2-7	TRBD2	TRBV3-1
TGCAGCGAGAGCGGGAGAACGGGCAATGAGCAGTTCTTC	CSESGRTGNEQFF	.	TRBJ2-1	TRBD2	TRBV29-1